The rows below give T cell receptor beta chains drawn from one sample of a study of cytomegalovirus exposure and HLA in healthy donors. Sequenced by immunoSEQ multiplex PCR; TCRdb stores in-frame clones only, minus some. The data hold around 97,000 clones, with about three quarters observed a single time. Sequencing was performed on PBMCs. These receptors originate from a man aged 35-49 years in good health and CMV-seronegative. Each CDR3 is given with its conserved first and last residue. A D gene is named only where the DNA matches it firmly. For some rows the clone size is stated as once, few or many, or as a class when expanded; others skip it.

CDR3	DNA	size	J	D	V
CASSSQTGNLHNEQFF	TGTGCCAGCAGCTCCCAGACAGGGAATCTACACAATGAGCAGTTCTTC	.	TRBJ2-1	TRBD1	TRBV7-3
CASSYSKTAGTQYF	TGTGCCAGCAGTTACTCGAAAACGGCAGGTACGCAGTATTTT	.	TRBJ2-3	.	TRBV6-5
CASSGATAHNQPQHF	TGTGCCAGCAGTGGAGCGACAGCCCACAATCAGCCCCAGCATTTT	once	TRBJ1-5	.	TRBV2
CASSWRGGLETQYF	TGTGCCAGCAGCTGGCGGGGGGGCCTGGAGACCCAGTACTTC	.	TRBJ2-5	TRBD2	TRBV13
CASSPTGGITEAFF	TGTGCCAGCAGTCCTACAGGGGGTATCACTGAAGCTTTCTTT	.	TRBJ1-1	TRBD1	TRBV6-6
CAISEGGTEAFF	TGTGCCATCAGTGAAGGGGGAACTGAAGCTTTCTTT	.	TRBJ1-1	.	TRBV10-3
CASSLLGQLNQPQHF	TGCGCCAGCAGCTTGCTGGGGCAACTTAATCAGCCCCAGCATTTT	once	TRBJ1-5	.	TRBV5-1
CASSLDRGAQEQFF	TGTGCCAGCAGCTTAGATCGGGGGGCGCAGGAGCAGTTCTTC	.	TRBJ2-1	.	TRBV7-7
CASSHRGYTQYF	TGCGCCAGCAGCCACAGGGGATATACGCAGTATTTT	.	TRBJ2-3	.	TRBV4-1
CASSHPTLQGSYGYTF	TGTGCCAGCAGCCACCCTACATTACAGGGAAGCTATGGCTACACCTTC	few	TRBJ1-2	.	TRBV7-2
CASSQSSAYEQYF	TGCGCCAGCAGCCAGAGCAGCGCCTACGAGCAGTACTTC	.	TRBJ2-7	.	TRBV4-1
CANDELGGYTF	TGTGCCAATGACGAACTCGGGGGCTACACCTTC	few	TRBJ1-2	.	TRBV2
CASSHGQGTEAFF	TGTGCCAGCAGCCACGGACAGGGGACTGAAGCTTTCTTT	.	TRBJ1-1	TRBD1	TRBV6-4
CASSWLAGGLSYEQYF	TGTGCCAGCAGCTGGCTAGCGGGGGGCCTCTCCTACGAGCAGTACTTC	.	TRBJ2-7	TRBD2	TRBV7-2
CASVAGGGQETQYF	TGTGCCAGCGTAGCGGGGGGGGGACAAGAGACCCAGTACTTC	.	TRBJ2-5	TRBD2	TRBV2
CAIRSRSEETQYF	TGTGCCATCAGATCTAGATCCGAAGAGACCCAGTACTTC	.	TRBJ2-5	.	TRBV10-3
CSVDRAGGPGNEQFF	TGCAGCGTTGATAGAGCGGGGGGGCCGGGTAATGAGCAGTTCTTC	few	TRBJ2-1	TRBD2	TRBV29-1
CASSSSGGLKQFF	TGTGCCAGCAGCTCAAGCGGGGGGCTCAAGCAGTTCTTC	.	TRBJ2-1	TRBD2	TRBV5-6
CASSKRPDRGYTPGANVLTF	TGTGCCAGCAGCAAGAGACCGGACAGGGGTTATACACCTGGGGCCAACGTCCTGACTTTC	.	TRBJ2-6	.	TRBV21-1
CASSSRDKSYEQYF	TGTGCCAGCAGTAGCCGGGACAAATCCTACGAGCAGTACTTC	.	TRBJ2-7	.	TRBV28
CSVEFDRVADTQYF	TGCAGCGTTGAGTTCGACAGGGTTGCAGATACGCAGTATTTT	.	TRBJ2-3	TRBD1	TRBV29-1
CASSLTGTGLGNQPQHF	TGTGCCAGCAGCTTAACCGGGACAGGGTTAGGCAATCAGCCCCAGCATTTT	once	TRBJ1-5	TRBD1	TRBV7-2